These 23 T cell receptor beta chains share one sample of origin, sequenced in a study of blood T cell repertoires in COVID-19. The repertoire was sequenced with immunoSEQ multiplex PCR; TCRdb's copy has only in-frame clones and lacks some. The table lists approximately 670,000 clones, around 90% of them singletons. Sequenced sample: peripheral blood. The origin of the receptors is a young woman with acute or convalescent COVID-19.

The chain recombines TRBV7-9 with TRBJ1-2, with TRBD1 identical over 8 bases. This CDR3 spans 13 amino acids. The V and J ends lost 5 bases and 6 bases, in that order; junction bases with no gene match: 5. In germline, CDR1 is SEHNR, CDR2 FQNEAQ (reference sequence). As DNA, the CDR3 is TGTGCCAGCAGCCGCCCGACAGGGGATGGCTACACCTTC. Translating it yields CASSRPTGDGYTF. The whole variable domain, remainder taken from reference TRBV7-9 and TRBJ1-2, is DTGVSQNPRHKITKRGQNVTFRCDPISEHNRLYWYRQTLGQGPEFLTYFQNEAQLEKSRLLSDRFSAERPKGSFSTLEIQRTEQGDSAMYLCASSRPTGDGYTFGSGTRLTVV.

This chain connects TRBV30 to TRBJ2-1; possible D gene TRBD2, 6 bases. The V end lost 4 bases, the J end lost 10 bases, and 11 bases lay between the germline ends. This CDR3 is built from 11 residues. Germline CDR1 reads GTSNPN; CDR2 reads SVGIG (reference sequence). CDR3 coding DNA: TGTGCCTGGATCGAACGGGGGGAGCAGTTCTTC. It specifies CAWIERGEQFF. Looking up the rest from reference TRBV30 and TRBJ2-1 gives the full variable domain: SQTIHQWPATLVQPVGSPLSLECTVEGTSNPNLYWYRQAAGRGLQLLFYSVGIGQISSEVPQNLSASRPQDRQFILSSKKLLLSDSGFYLCAWIERGEQFFGPGTRLTVL.

Only one count was recorded for this clone. V and J are TRBV12-3 or TRBV12-4 and TRBJ2-4, with D possibly being TRBD1 (5 bases). Trimming shortened V by 5 bases and J by 8 bases, and 13 bases separated the two germline ends. The CDR3 has 13 amino acids. The CDR3 here is CASSPKGSDIQYF. CDR3 DNA: TGTGCCAGCAGTCCGAAGGGGTCGGACATTCAGTACTTC.

This clone was detected ten times or more. The rearrangement links TRBV27 to TRBJ2-5, with TRBD1 as a possible D gene (6 bases). V gave up 0 bases and J gave up 5 bases, with 16 bases separating them. CDR3 length equals 16 residues. The germline gives CDR1 MNHEY, CDR2 SMNVEV (reference sequence). CDR3 DNA sequence: TGTGCCAGCAGTTTATCAGGTGCCACAGGGATGGAGACCCAGTACTTC. Its translation is CASSLSGATGMETQYF.

The chain couples TRBV7-9 to TRBJ2-4; 9 nucleotides align to TRBD1. CDR1 is SEHNR and CDR2 is FQNEAQ in the germline V gene (reference sequence). The V segment lost 5 bases and the J segment 4 bases; nucleotides outside the gene matches: 3. The CDR3 loop spans 14 amino acids. CDR3 DNA sequence: TGTGCCAGCAGCCTCGGGACAGGGAAAAACATTCAGTACTTC. This codes for CASSLGTGKNIQYF.

The chain uses TRBV5-1 and TRBJ2-3, with a weak D call TRBD1 (5 bases). The CDR3 spans 17 residues. Germline V CDR1 and CDR2: SGHRS, YFSETQ. V was trimmed by 2 bases and J by 1 base, leaving 17 bases between them. The CDR3 protein is CASSFTGRDWGTDTQYF. CDR3 DNA: TGCGCCAGCAGCTTTACCGGCAGGGATTGGGGCACAGATACGCAGTATTTT.

This clone appeared once. The V call is TRBV12-5, the J call TRBJ1-2, with D possibly being TRBD1 (5 bases). The germline CDR1 and CDR2 sequences are LGHNT and FRNRAP. With 3 bases removed from V and 0 bases from J, the gap between germline ends came to 11 bases. The CDR3 totals 15 residues. The CDR3 region has the DNA TGTGCTAGTGGTTTTGGGGGGTACTCTAACTATGGCTACACCTTC. Translation: CASGFGGYSNYGYTF.

This clone was recorded once. V gene TRBV5-8 combines with J gene TRBJ1-5, with TRBD1 matching 11 bases. CDR1 SGHTS and CDR2 YDEGEE come from the germline V gene. After removal of 4 bases from V and 8 bases from J, the junction contained 8 bases not matched to a gene. This CDR3 contains 15 residues. The CDR3 is CASSPDRGLVKPQHF. The CDR3 coding sequence is TGTGCCAGCAGCCCGGACAGGGGGCTGGTAAAGCCCCAGCATTTT.

This clone was observed once. V usage is TRBV27 and J usage is TRBJ2-2; D is perhaps TRBD2 (5 bases). CDR1 and CDR2 from the germline V gene are MNHEY and SMNVEV (reference sequence). Trimming left V 7 bases short and J 5 bases short, with 23 bases between. The CDR3 length is 17 residues. The CDR3 loop is CASKLAPGEGRTGELFF. For the CDR3, the DNA is TGTGCCAGCAAGTTAGCCCCCGGAGAGGGTAGAACCGGGGAGCTGTTTTTT.

The CDR3 loop is CASSSRYTDTQYF. The CDR3 nucleotides read TGTGCCAGCAGTTCCCGATACACCGATACGCAGTATTTT. V is TRBV12-3 or TRBV12-4 and J is TRBJ2-3; D remains ambiguous. This CDR3 is 13 amino acids long. V lost 4 bases and J 6 bases, leaving 11 bases between the germline ends.

V usage is TRBV7-2 and J usage is TRBJ2-7; D is ambiguous. Germline V gives CDR1 SGHTA, CDR2 FQGNSA. There are 11 residues in the CDR3. Deletions cut 3 bases from V and 4 bases from J, with 4 bases between. Here the CDR3 reads CASSLRYEQYF. For the CDR3, the DNA is TGTGCCAGCAGCTTGAGGTACGAGCAGTACTTC.

Only a few counts were recorded for this clone. V usage is TRBV19 and J usage is TRBJ1-5; D remains unclear. The germline V and J ends were trimmed by 5 bases and 5 bases, with 13 bases remaining between them. This CDR3 comprises 14 residues. From germline, CDR1 is LNHDA and CDR2 SQIVND (reference sequence). CDR3 nucleotides: TGTGCCAGTAGTCCTGAGAGAGAACATCAGCCCCAGCATTTT. Encoded protein: CASSPEREHQPQHF.

The chain has TRBV19 and TRBJ2-7, with 11 bases lining up with TRBD2. The CDR3 consists of 15 residues. Trimming took 6 bases from V and 2 from J; bases not matched to a gene: 6. Germline CDR1 and CDR2: LNHDA and SQIVND (reference sequence). The CDR3 sequence is CASSDLAGGPYEQYF. The CDR3 bases are TGTGCCAGTAGCGATCTAGCGGGGGGCCCCTACGAGCAGTACTTC.

This chain connects TRBV28 to TRBJ2-7; no firm D call. The CDR3 spans 14 residues. Trimming took 6 bases from V and 0 from J, leaving 12 bases between them. Germline V gives CDR1 MDHEN, CDR2 SYDVKM. DNA for the CDR3: TGTGCCAGCAGCCGCCCGACTGGCTCCTACGAGCAGTACTTC. Protein product: CASSRPTGSYEQYF.

The table lists this clone with a few counts. The genes are TRBV6-2 or TRBV6-3 and TRBJ2-1; 7 bases align to TRBD1. CDR3 length equals 14 residues. Germline-derived CDR1 and CDR2 are MNHEY and SVGEGT. The V segment lost 4 bases and the J segment 3 bases; nucleotides outside the gene matches: 3. In DNA form, the CDR3 reads TGTGCCAGCAGTTCCGGACAGGACTACAATGAGCAGTTCTTC. It specifies CASSSGQDYNEQFF.

The chain couples TRBV7-2 to TRBJ2-6, with 9 bases fitting TRBD1. The CDR3 is made up of 15 amino acids. The junction had 3 bases not matched to a gene; V was cut back by 5 bases and J by 4 bases. CDR1 and CDR2 (germline): SGHTA, FQGNSA. CDR3 amino acids: CASSPGQGGANVLTF. The CDR3 DNA sequence: TGTGCCAGCAGCCCCGGACAGGGGGGGGCCAACGTCCTGACTTTC. Using reference TRBV7-2 and TRBJ2-6 for the parts outside the CDR3, the full variable domain is GAGVSQSPSNKVTEKGKDVELRCDPISGHTALYWYRQSLGQGLEFLIYFQGNSAPDKSGLPSDRFSAERTGGSVSTLTIQRTQQEDSAVYLCASSPGQGGANVLTFGAGSRLTVL.

The J gene is TRBJ1-2, the V gene TRBV20-1; D ambiguous. The CDR3 length is 11 residues. Trimming removed 7 bases at V and 2 bases at J, with 8 bases between. The V gene's germline CDR1 is DFQATT and CDR2 SNEGSKA (reference sequence). The chain's CDR3 is CSGRRNYGYTF. The CDR3 DNA sequence: TGCAGTGGAAGGAGAAACTATGGCTACACCTTC.

The rearrangement links TRBV7-8 to TRBJ1-5; D remains unclear. V was trimmed by 4 bases and J by 0 bases, leaving 25 bases between them. The CDR3 is 20 residues long. Looked up from germline, CDR1 is SGHVS and CDR2 is FQNEAQ. The CDR3 loop is CASSSTRGYLGMYSNQPQHF. In nucleotides, the CDR3 is TGTGCCAGCAGCTCCACCCGCGGGTATCTGGGGATGTATAGCAATCAGCCCCAGCATTTT.

The rearrangement uses TRBV5-6 and TRBJ1-2; D is undetermined. The V gene's germline CDR1 is SGHDT and CDR2 YYEEEE. The CDR3 length is 14 residues. V lost 6 bases and J 0 bases, leaving 12 bases between the germline ends. The CDR3 spells CASIPVGANYGYTF. The DNA for the CDR3 is TGTGCCAGCATCCCCGTCGGGGCTAACTATGGCTACACCTTC.

The rearrangement joins TRBV4-1 to TRBJ2-7; D is perhaps TRBD1 (6 bases). The CDR3 covers 15 residues. Trimming pared 0 bases from V and 5 bases from J, leaving 14 bases between. CDR1 is MGHRA, CDR2 YSYEKL, per germline. This CDR3 is CASSQDRLGADEQYF. The DNA of the CDR3 is TGCGCCAGCAGCCAAGATCGGCTGGGGGCGGACGAGCAGTACTTC.

This chain uses TRBV11-3 with TRBJ2-1; 7 positions match TRBD1. V was pared by 4 bases and J by 8 bases, with 11 bases of the junction left unmatched. This CDR3 spans 15 amino acids. Germline V CDR1 and CDR2: SGHNT, YENEEA. The CDR3 region has the DNA TGTGCCAGCAGCTCGACCACAGGGGTCGGGGATGAGCAGTTCTTC. The encoded protein is CASSSTTGVGDEQFF.

V and J are TRBV18 and TRBJ1-1, with 7 bases fitting TRBD1. This CDR3 comprises 15 residues. V lost 3 bases to trimming and J lost 4 bases; unmatched junction nucleotides: 8. Looked up from germline, CDR1 is KGHSH and CDR2 is LQKENI. CDR3 protein: CASSPPFQGGTEAFF. The CDR3 nucleotides are TGTGCCAGCTCACCCCCCTTTCAGGGGGGCACTGAAGCTTTCTTT.

The chain has TRBV6-5 and TRBJ1-5; 10 bases are shared with TRBD1. Trimming cost V 4 bases and J 5 bases; bases outside gene matches: 8. This CDR3 is 16 amino acids long. Germline CDR1 is MNHEY and CDR2 is SVGAGI. CDR3 residues: CASSSSDRGKDQPQHF. The CDR3 nucleotides read TGTGCCAGCAGTTCGTCGGACAGGGGGAAGGATCAGCCCCAGCATTTT.